One sample yielded the 28 T cell receptor beta chains listed below, sequenced in a study of cytomegalovirus exposure and HLA in healthy donors. A multiplex PCR was run with 60 Vbeta primers and 13 Jbeta primers. Only in-frame clones appear in the TCRdb table, and some are missing; sequencing was by immunoSEQ multiplex PCR. The sample lists some 140,000 clones, approximately 80% occurring once. Sample: PBMCs. These receptors were taken from a woman between 40 and 50 years old in good health and CMV-seropositive.

The chain joins TRBV7-3 to TRBJ2-5; 8 nucleotides align to TRBD1. V was clipped by 1 base and J by 0 bases; unmatched bases: 16. The CDR3 totals 20 residues. Germline V CDR1 and CDR2: SGHTA, FQGTGA. This CDR3 reads CASSLKPRTGNSMYQETQYF. For the CDR3, the DNA is TGTGCCAGCAGCTTAAAACCCCGGACAGGGAACTCGATGTACCAAGAGACCCAGTACTTC.

CDR3 sequence: CAIRNQEWSPAYYGYTF. The CDR3 bases are TGTGCCATCAGGAATCAAGAGTGGAGTCCGGCCTACTATGGCTACACCTTC. The rearrangement joins TRBV10-3 to TRBJ1-2; no definite D call. CDR1 ENHRY and CDR2 SYGVKD come from the germline V gene. V was shortened by 6 bases and J by 3 bases, with 23 bases between the two germline ends. The CDR3 length is 17 residues.

V usage is TRBV7-9 and J usage is TRBJ1-1; 9 positions match TRBD1. Germline V gene sequence: CDR1 SEHNR, CDR2 FQNEAQ (reference sequence). The CDR3 totals 15 residues. V lost 5 bases and J lost 4; bases outside the gene matches: 8. The CDR3 reads CASSITGGRGTEAFF. Here the CDR3 DNA reads TGTGCCAGCAGCATTACAGGGGGCAGAGGCACTGAAGCTTTCTTT.

In DNA form, the CDR3 reads TGTGCCAGCAGCCAAGCTAGAACGGGTGAGCAGTTCTTC. This translates into CASSQARTGEQFF. The chain uses TRBV14 and TRBJ2-1; no clear D. The length of the CDR3 is 13 residues. Germline CDR1 is SGHDN and CDR2 is FVKESK. The V end lost 1 base, the J end lost 9 bases, and 10 bases lay between the germline ends.

The chain joins TRBV29-1 to TRBJ2-7; D might be TRBD1 (6 bases). This CDR3 has 13 amino acids. The germline CDR1 and CDR2 sequences are SQVTM and ANQGSEA. The V gene lost 0 bases and the J gene lost 1 base, with 7 bases spanning the gap. The chain's CDR3 is CSVEDRGSYEQYF. The CDR3 DNA sequence: TGCAGCGTTGAAGACAGGGGTTCCTACGAGCAGTACTTC.

The chain is built from TRBV7-5 and TRBJ2-1; TRBD2 is taken as the D call from the table, unchecked against the DNA. TRBV7-5 has pseudogene status. The CDR3 contains 17 residues. The CDR3 nucleotides read TGTGTCAGAAGGAAAACCGCGGGACTAGCGGGAGACTGTGAGCAGTTCTTC. It encodes CVRRKTAGLAGDCEQFF.

The V call is TRBV30, the J call TRBJ2-7, with D perhaps TRBD2 (5 bases). Germline V gene lookup returns CDR1 GTSNPN and CDR2 SVGIG (reference sequence). V was shortened by 3 bases and J by 0 bases, with 15 bases between the two germline ends. The CDR3 is 15 residues long. The CDR3 region has the DNA TGTGCCTGGAGGGCCACGGGATCCAACTCCTACGAGCAGTACTTC. This encodes CAWRATGSNSYEQYF.

The rearrangement uses TRBV6-6 and TRBJ2-2; D is uncertain. CDR1 MNHNY and CDR2 SVGAGI come from the germline V gene (reference sequence). This CDR3 is 12 amino acids long. V lost 2 bases and J 8 bases, leaving 6 bases between the germline ends. The CDR3 loop reads CASSYELGELFF. CDR3 coding DNA: TGTGCCAGCAGTTACGAGCTTGGGGAGCTGTTTTTT.

V and J are TRBV27 and TRBJ2-7; 9 nucleotides line up with TRBD2. The CDR3 length is 16 residues. Germline assignment: CDR1 MNHEY and CDR2 SMNVEV (reference sequence). The junction had 10 bases not matched to a gene; V was cut back by 4 bases and J by 3 bases. CDR3 sequence reads: CASSSVAGALSYEQYF. The CDR3, as DNA: TGTGCCAGCAGTTCCGTAGCGGGAGCCCTAAGCTACGAGCAGTACTTC.

This clone was observed a few times. The chain links TRBV4-1 to TRBJ1-1, with no clear D. The germline V gene has CDR1 MGHRA and CDR2 YSYEKL. CDR3 size: 14 residues. Deletions cut 1 base from V and 4 bases from J, with 10 bases between. The CDR3 is CASSQVTVATEAFF. DNA for the CDR3: TGCGCCAGCAGCCAAGTTACGGTTGCCACTGAAGCTTTCTTT.

The gene calls are TRBV19 and TRBJ2-5, with 8 bases lining up with TRBD2. Germline V gene lookup returns CDR1 LNHDA and CDR2 SQIVND (reference sequence). V lost 3 bases, J lost 1 base, and 13 bases stayed unmatched. CDR3 length equals 18 residues. CDR3 region: CASSIAGGRSSLQETQYF. For the CDR3, the DNA is TGTGCCAGTAGTATCGCGGGGGGCCGAAGTTCACTCCAAGAGACCCAGTACTTC.

V is TRBV19 and J is TRBJ2-7; the D gene is possibly TRBD1 (5 bases). Germline V gene data show CDR1 as LNHDA and CDR2 as SQIVND (reference sequence). V gave up 3 bases and J gave up 5 bases, with 5 bases separating them. The CDR3 loop spans 11 amino acids. This chain's CDR3 is CASSMGHEQYF. The CDR3 bases are TGTGCCAGTAGTATGGGGCACGAGCAGTACTTC.

The J gene is TRBJ2-7, the V gene TRBV5-1; 9 bases are a match to TRBD1. Germline CDR1 is SGHRS and CDR2 is YFSETQ. This CDR3 has 14 amino acids. V lost 4 bases to trimming and J lost 5 bases; unmatched junction nucleotides: 7. As DNA, the CDR3 is TGCGCCAGCAGCCCGGACAGGGGTTGGAACGAGCAGTACTTC. Translating gives CASSPDRGWNEQYF.

V usage is TRBV6-5 and J usage is TRBJ1-5; D uncertain. Germline V gene lookup returns CDR1 MNHEY and CDR2 SVGAGI. V lost 6 bases and J lost 9, with 15 bases in between. The CDR3 is made up of 13 amino acids. The CDR3 sequence: CASSYGGLSPQHF. The CDR3 coding sequence is TGTGCCAGCAGCTACGGAGGGCTTTCGCCCCAGCATTTT.

The gene calls are TRBV28 and TRBJ1-1; D unclear. The V and J ends lost 8 bases and 8 bases respectively, with 6 bases between them. CDR1 MDHEN and CDR2 SYDVKM come from the germline V gene. The CDR3 has 9 amino acids. The CDR3 spells CASGTEAFF. CDR3 coding DNA: TGTGCCAGCGGTACAGAAGCTTTCTTT. Supplemented by reference TRBV28 and TRBJ1-1, the full variable domain reads DVKVTQSSRYLVKRTGEKVFLECVQDMDHENMFWYRQDPGLGLRLIYFSYDVKMKEKGDIPEGYSVSREKKERFSLILESASTNQTSMYLCASGTEAFFGQGTRLTVV.

This clone was recorded only once. V and J are TRBV18 and TRBJ1-4; the D is unclear. Germline CDR1 is KGHSH and CDR2 is LQKENI. The ends were cut back, 0 bases at V and 8 bases at J, with 4 bases in the middle. CDR3 length: 12 residues. The chain's CDR3 is CASSPPEEKLFF. As DNA, the CDR3 is TGTGCCAGCTCACCACCGGAGGAAAAACTGTTTTTT.

This clone was seen a few times. The chain couples TRBV5-1 to TRBJ2-6; TRBD1 might be the D (6 bases). V lost 1 base to trimming and J lost 4 bases, with 15 bases between them. This CDR3 is 17 amino acids long. Germline V lookup: CDR1 SGHRS, CDR2 YFSETQ. The CDR3 bases are TGCGCCAGCAGCTTGATTGGGGGCGGGCTCGGGGCCAACGTCCTGACTTTC. Translating gives CASSLIGGGLGANVLTF.

This clone showed up just a few times. This chain's CDR3 is CASSTAGLYNEQFF. The CDR3 DNA sequence: TGTGCCAGCAGCACAGCCGGACTGTACAATGAGCAGTTCTTC. The chain combines TRBV11-3 with TRBJ2-1, with D possibly matching TRBD2 (5 bases). CDR1 and CDR2 (germline): SGHNT, YENEEA. The CDR3 length is 14 residues. Trimming took off 5 bases at V and 4 bases at J, with 12 bases between the two ends.

The chain is built from TRBV30 and TRBJ2-3, with D perhaps TRBD2 (5 bases). V shed 5 bases and J shed 10 bases, with 22 bases lying between them. The CDR3 runs to 14 residues. CDR1 is GTSNPN and CDR2 is SVGIG in the germline V gene (reference sequence). The CDR3 sequence is CAWVKTGIYGAQYF. Here the CDR3 DNA reads TGTGCCTGGGTTAAAACGGGGATATACGGGGCGCAGTATTTT.

In regard to this clone: Sequence at one end of the junction differs from germline and may be a read error. For the CDR3, the DNA is TGTGCCAGCAGCCCGGGGGGCGGGAGGCGAAATAATGAGCAGCTCTTC. Its protein is CASSPGGGRRNNEQLF. This chain connects TRBV7-9 to TRBJ2-1; 8 bases agree with TRBD2. Germline V gene data show CDR1 as SEHNR and CDR2 as FQNEAQ (reference sequence). This CDR3 region has 16 residues. Using reference TRBV7-9 and TRBJ2-1 for the parts outside the CDR3, the full variable domain is DTGVSQNPRHKITKRGQNVTFRCDPISEHNRLYWYRQTLGQGPEFLTYFQNEAQLEKSRLLSDRFSAERPKGSFSTLEIQRTEQGDSAMYLCASSPGGGRRNNEQLFGPGTRLTVL.

The chain joins TRBV19 to TRBJ2-7, with a tentative D call TRBD1 (6 bases). Deletions cut 6 bases from V and 5 bases from J, with 11 bases between. The CDR3 covers 12 residues. CDR1 LNHDA and CDR2 SQIVND come from the germline V gene (reference sequence). The CDR3 reads CASSRSGDEQYF. As DNA, the CDR3 is TGTGCCAGTAGCCGATCAGGGGACGAGCAGTACTTC.

This rearrangement joins TRBV9 to TRBJ2-1; 10 positions agree with TRBD2. This CDR3 has 15 amino acids. CDR1 SGDLS and CDR2 YYNGEE come from the germline V gene. V shed 3 bases and J 4 bases; nucleotides not matched to a gene: 4. This CDR3 reads CASSAELAGYNEQFF. The DNA for the CDR3 is TGTGCCAGCAGCGCGGAACTAGCGGGGTACAATGAGCAGTTCTTC.

The genes are TRBV4-2 and TRBJ2-3; 7 bases align to TRBD2. Trimming took 0 bases from V and 2 from J; bases not matched to a gene: 8. Germline CDR1 LGHNA, CDR2 YNFKEQ. This CDR3 has 17 residues. The CDR3 nucleotides read TGTGCCAGCAGCCAAGACGCTAGCGGAACGTTCACAGATACGCAGTATTTT. It encodes CASSQDASGTFTDTQYF.

Only one count was recorded for this clone. The chain couples TRBV6-1 to TRBJ2-7, with 9 nucleotides matching TRBD1. The germline V gene has CDR1 MNHNS and CDR2 SASEGT. V lost 6 bases to trimming and J lost 6 bases; unmatched junction nucleotides: 9. The CDR3 runs to 14 residues. The DNA for the CDR3 is TGTGCCAGCAGACCGGACAGGGGCAAAGGCGAGCAGTACTTC. It encodes CASRPDRGKGEQYF.

The V call is TRBV14, the J call TRBJ1-1; D is possibly TRBD1 (6 bases). This CDR3 is 15 amino acids long. From germline, CDR1 is SGHDN and CDR2 FVKESK. Trimming removed 1 base from V and 1 base from J, with 10 bases in between. For the CDR3, the DNA is TGTGCCAGCAGCCAAGTAAACAGGGCGAACACTGAAGCTTTCTTT. It is translated as CASSQVNRANTEAFF.

The chain links TRBV30 to TRBJ1-4; possible D gene TRBD1, 5 bases. The V gene's germline CDR1 is GTSNPN and CDR2 SVGIG (reference sequence). The CDR3 consists of 14 residues. V lost 4 bases and J 1 base, leaving 10 bases between the germline ends. In DNA form, the CDR3 reads TGTGCCTGGAATCCAGGGTTAACTAATGAAAAACTGTTTTTT. Translating it yields CAWNPGLTNEKLFF. Based on the CDR3 plus reference TRBV30 and TRBJ1-4, the full variable domain is SQTIHQWPATLVQPVGSPLSLECTVEGTSNPNLYWYRQAAGRGLQLLFYSVGIGQISSEVPQNLSASRPQDRQFILSSKKLLLSDSGFYLCAWNPGLTNEKLFFGSGTQLSVL.

The chain uses TRBV7-9 and TRBJ2-2; TRBD2 aligns across 12 bases. Germline loops: CDR1 SEHNR, CDR2 FQNEAQ (reference sequence). The CDR3 runs 15 residues. V lost 5 bases to trimming and J lost 3 bases; unmatched junction nucleotides: 1. The DNA of the CDR3 is TGTGCCAGCAGCGGACTAGCGGGGTACACCGGGGAGCTGTTTTTT. Residues: CASSGLAGYTGELFF. Variable domain in full (rest from reference TRBV7-9 and TRBJ2-2): DTGVSQNPRHKITKRGQNVTFRCDPISEHNRLYWYRQTLGQGPEFLTYFQNEAQLEKSRLLSDRFSAERPKGSFSTLEIQRTEQGDSAMYLCASSGLAGYTGELFFGEGSRLTVL.

This sequence joins TRBV10-3 and TRBJ1-1; 7 nucleotides match TRBD1. After removal of 7 bases from V and 1 base from J, the junction contained 3 bases not matched to a gene. Germline V CDR1 and CDR2: ENHRY, SYGVKD. CDR3 size: 13 residues. Written as DNA, the CDR3 is TGTGCCATCAACAGGGGACCGAACACTGAAGCTTTCTTT. Its protein product is CAINRGPNTEAFF.